This T cell receptor beta chain emerged from a study of cytomegalovirus exposure and HLA in healthy donors. Study-wide results and limits: The authors enumerated 150 to 200 TCR beta chains as linked to cytomegalovirus. When the data were analyzed later, several of the most significant clusters appeared to be linked to common viral pathogens.

Remarks on this clone: The antigen is not known.

The PCR employed 60 Vbeta primers together with 13 Jbeta primers. Repertoires were generated with immunoSEQ multiplex PCR, while TCRdb's copy carries only in-frame clones and drops some. The table lists about 190,000 clones, almost 80% of them singletons, with around 1.6% in the top ten. CDR1 MDHEN and CDR2 SYDVKM come from the germline V gene. V was shortened by 4 bases and J by 7 bases, with 17 bases between the two germline ends. The CDR3 loop spans 16 amino acids. Specimen: PBMCs. This sequence was found in a woman aged 18 to 35 in good health and CMV-seronegative. The gene calls are TRBV28 and TRBJ1-6, with D possibly matching TRBD1 (6 bases). CDR3 nucleotides: TGTGCCAGCAGTTCCCTCCACAGGGAGAGGAATTCACCCCTCCACTTT. Its protein product is CASSSLHRERNSPLHF.